The 5 T cell receptor beta chains presented below share a single source sample, sequenced in a study of Graves' ophthalmopathy and Graves' hyperthyroidism. Amplifying from RNA transcripts, the study obtained TCR beta CDR3 regions. Second-round multiplex PCR came after a first-round RT-PCR that employed HTBI primers. TCRdb re-called the multiplex PCR reads with MiXCR, one entry per CDR3 protein. The sample includes 450,000 or so distinct CDR3 sequences, roughly an eighth of them seen just once. The specimen was blood. The origin of the receptors is a woman aged 25 to 39 with Graves' ophthalmopathy.

There are many counts of this clonotype. The junction departs from the called germline gene at one end, perhaps through a read error. The V and J genes are TRBV6-1 and TRBJ1-5; 10 bases agree with TRBD1. CDR1 MNHNS and CDR2 SASEGT come from the germline V gene. The CDR3 runs 16 residues. CDR3 protein: CASTGQGGYSDQPQHF. The CDR3 region has the DNA TGTGCCAGCACAGGACAGGGGGGTTATAGCGATCAGCCCCAGCATTTT.

The table lists this clonotype with many counts. This CDR3 reads CAISAPRQVAGGYTF. In DNA form, the CDR3 reads TGTGCCATCAGTGCCCCCCGACAAGTTGCAGGGGGCTACACCTTC. The rearrangement joins TRBV10-3 to TRBJ1-2; D perhaps matches TRBD1 (5 bases). Germline CDR1 reads ENHRY; CDR2 reads SYGVKD. Trimming took 4 bases from V and 8 from J, leaving 20 bases between them. CDR3 length: 15 residues.

This clonotype was observed many times. The V call is TRBV9, the J call TRBJ2-3, with a possible D match to TRBD2 (6 bases). CDR3 length: 18 residues. Germline V gene sequence: CDR1 SGDLS, CDR2 YYNGEE. V lost 1 base to trimming and J lost 1 base, with 19 bases between them. The CDR3, as DNA: TGTGCCAGCAGCGTAAGTCAGCGGGCCTTGGGGGGCACAGATACGCAGTATTTT. Amino acids: CASSVSQRALGGTDTQYF.

To note about this clonotype: Compared with germline, one end of the junction differs, possibly owing to a read error. The J gene is TRBJ1-6, the V gene TRBV13; TRBD1 might be the D (6 bases). The CDR3 sequence is 15 residues long. Germline V gives CDR1 PRHDT, CDR2 FYEKMQ (reference sequence). The CDR3 sequence is CVSSIKQGLNSPLHF. The CDR3 DNA follows: TGTGTCAGCAGCATAAAACAGGGACTAAATTCACCCCTCCACTTT.

Comments on this clonotype: A read error may be the cause here, since a much bigger clone is one base away. In this CDR3 the conserved last residue, phenylalanine or tryptophan, is missing, so a read error is likely. V and J are TRBV27 and TRBJ2-2; 8 nucleotides match TRBD2. The CDR3 extends over 14 amino acids. CDR1 and CDR2 (germline): MNHEY, SMNVEV (reference sequence). J was trimmed by 7 bases and V by 5 bases; bases with no gene match: 6. The CDR3 DNA is TGTGCCAGCAGTCGATCGGGAGGGAACGGGGAGCTGTTTGTT. Amino acids: CASSRSGGNGELFV.